Following are 2 T cell receptor beta chains from one sample sequenced in a study of T cell clusters in autoimmune cytopenias. TRB amplification used approximately 250 ng of peripheral blood genomic DNA. One tube held mixed TRB-A and TRB-B primer pools for touch-down PCR. TCRdb re-called the multiplex PCR reads and gives one entry per CDR3 protein, without DNA. This sample's table has fewer than 6,500 distinct CDR3 sequences. Separately, the same data were catalogued under a study of T cell repertoires in aging, cancer and after chemotherapy.

Input material: peripheral blood. The receptors derive from a human donor in good health.

The chain recombines TRBV6-2 or TRBV6-3 with TRBJ1-5. The germline CDR1 and CDR2 sequences are MNHEY and SVGEGT. CDR3 length equals 14 residues. This CDR3 reads CASSYWTDNQPQHF.

According to its frequency, this clonotype is medium-sized. The genes are TRBV11-1 and TRBJ2-7; TCRdb's D call, TRBD1, is unchecked because there is no DNA. The germline gives CDR1 SGHAT, CDR2 FQDESV (reference sequence). The CDR3 sequence is 15 residues long. The CDR3 reads CASSPGQYLGYEQYF.